The T cell receptor (beta chain) under discussion was sequenced for a study of T cell responses to AZD1222 COVID-19 vaccine. Data came from immunoSEQ multiplex PCR; TCRdb stores just in-frame clones and leaves some out. The table lists about 150,000 clones, about 90% of them singletons. Germline CDR1 is MNHEY and CDR2 is SVGAGI. The length of the CDR3 is 14 residues. Trimming stripped 0 bases from V and 7 bases from J, with 9 bases between. On this clone: Its antigen is as yet unknown.

Study conclusions and caveats: In a largely white British group with more females than males, clonal diversity was possibly underestimated.

The sequenced sample was peripheral blood, obtained on day 0 of MenACWY control vaccination. The V call is TRBV6-5, the J call TRBJ1-4, with D possibly matching TRBD1 (6 bases). The sequence came from an adult in good health. CDR3 coding DNA: TGTGCCAGCAGTTACTCGGACAGCCCTGAAAAACTGTTTTTT. It is translated as CASSYSDSPEKLFF.